This TCR beta chain was recovered during a study of T cell changes during pregnancy in multiple sclerosis. Using immunoSEQ multiplex PCR, the repertoire was profiled, and TCRdb retains in-frame clones only, with some absent. Here the sample spans fewer than 75,000 clones, roughly 90% being singletons. The CDR3 extends over 16 amino acids. Trimming pared 2 bases from V and 3 bases from J, leaving 14 bases between. Germline-derived CDR1 and CDR2 are SGHDT and YYEEEE. This receptor was taken from a female donor with multiple sclerosis, enrolled in a pregnancy study. The sample in question was peripheral blood, obtained in the second trimester of pregnancy. V gene TRBV5-6 combines with J gene TRBJ1-4; tentatively, D is TRBD1 (5 bases). DNA for the CDR3: TGTGCCAGCAGCTTCTTCTCGGGGGGATCTAATGAAAAACTGTTTTTT. It codes for CASSFFSGGSNEKLFF.